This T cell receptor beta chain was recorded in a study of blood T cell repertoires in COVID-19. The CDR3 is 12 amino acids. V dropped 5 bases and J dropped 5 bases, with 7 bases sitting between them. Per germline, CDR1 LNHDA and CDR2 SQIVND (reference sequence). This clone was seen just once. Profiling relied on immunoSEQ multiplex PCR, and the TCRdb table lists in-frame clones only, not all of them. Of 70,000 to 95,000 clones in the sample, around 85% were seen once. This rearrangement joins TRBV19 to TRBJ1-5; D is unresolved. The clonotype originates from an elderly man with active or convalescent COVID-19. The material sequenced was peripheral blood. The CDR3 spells CASSPQYQPQHF. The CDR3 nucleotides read TGTGCCAGTAGTCCCCAATATCAGCCCCAGCATTTT.